Below, one T cell receptor beta chain is given with its context. This clonotype has more than one count but fewer than ten. Its antigen specificity is not known. The record has no base qualities; no much larger clone is one base away. The record originates from a study of human T cells and chemical hapten exposure (TCRdb year 2021). For context, the study as a whole: For sensitization, 2% DPC in acetone was applied to a roughly 2 cm by roughly 2 cm area of upper inner arm skin. Throughout the approximately 24-week study period, patients were also given weekly therapeutic DPC doses on the scalp. Patch testing on the upper back used Finn chambers containing 0.01% DPC, with scoring done after 6 days according to International Contact Dermatitis Research Group standards. The patient cohort, mostly female, included alopecia areata with under or over 50% scalp involvement, alopecia totalis and alopecia universalis. Libraries were pooled for sequencing, and variation in per-sample TCR yields was attributed mainly to small differences in library volumes within the pool. In alopecia patients, the study followed how the peripheral blood TCR repertoire changed in vivo over primary and secondary sensitization to diphenylcyclopropenone (DPC), a hapten. Blood was sampled from patients pre-sensitization (week 0) and at 2, 6 and about 24 weeks after DPC sensitization. Blood for TCR sequencing was provided by twenty-nine alopecia patients at one to four time points (pre-sensitization, 2, 6 and 24 weeks). The investigation overall reported the following: Patch test score correlated positively with the number of PT1 expanded TCRs, reaching significance at thresholds 8, 16 and 32 but not at 4. All patients had alopecia, a presumed autoimmune disease, so their immune response might differ from that of healthy individuals. After repeated subsampling, changes were observed in the strength of the expansion versus patch-test correlation and in the threshold at which the correlation became significant. DPC sensitization did not change how many TCRs were above 1 in 1000 frequency, and no evidence was found of alterations in global repertoire structure. Significantly more large CDR3 similarity clusters were formed by expanded TCRs than by pre-sensitization or healthy control sets, consistent with antigen-driven responses.

Read against the paper, the sample's time point label means: patch test 1, 2 weeks after DPC sensitization. The treatment or condition label here, explained by the study, means: therapeutic diphenylcyclopropenone sensitization with weekly scalp DPC. At every patch-test visit, the blood draw took place before the patch test was put on. To be eligible, patients had to be aged 18 to 70, diagnosed with alopecia and judged suitable for DPC therapy, while pregnant patients were excluded. Unfractionated whole blood was collected in Tempus Blood RNA tubes, and total RNA was extracted from that blood. Including cysteine and phenylalanine, the CDR3 has 14 amino acids. Here the CDR3 DNA is all that survives: 42 bases in frame from base 1. Taken from the germline V gene (reference sequence), the CDR1 and CDR2 loops are DFQATT and SNEGSKA. V has 5 bases trimmed and J has 6 bases trimmed; junction bases matching no gene number 9.

The method behind the library was RACE. This sample was sequenced with a NextSeq 500. During library preparation, unique molecular identifiers were attached to individual cDNA molecules so that TCRs could be counted in a quantitative, reproducible way. Both TCR alpha and TCR beta chains were sequenced from each blood RNA sample. On the authors' methods: The median number of TCRs per sample was 90,000 to 100,000, ranging from about 23,224 to 700,000. The Decombinator software suite was used to annotate the V, J and CDR3 of the TCR reads. For the PS versus PT1 abundance plots, all samples were subsampled to the same number of TCRs (28,000). Expanded TCRs were defined as absent before sensitization and observed at least eight times at the 2-week time point. TCRdb reworked the public reads: Q25 trimming with fastp, MiXCR clone assembly, productive beta chains retained. Each CDR3 protein appears once, grouped with its most common genes and DNA. The V and J calls here are based on TCRdb, not the publication. This sample holds roughly 98,000 distinct CDR3 sequences; about an eighth were observed only once. Roughly 2% of the sample goes to the ten largest clones.

This clonotype originated in a woman in her forties with alopecia areata. Some clones in this sample may be carry-over from other donors' samples. The sample here was whole blood, taken in connection with sensitization to the hapten diphenylcyclopropenone (DPC). Rearrangement joined TRBV20-1 to TRBJ2-1; a stretch of 8 junction bases matches TRBD2. The CDR3 reads as follows: CSAGTRGALNEQFF. The nucleotide sequence is TGCAGTGCTGGGACTAGAGGGGCCCTCAATGAGCAGTTCTTC.